These 21 T cell receptor beta chains came from one sample sequenced in a study of identical twins. TCRdb reanalysed the 5' RACE reads using MiXCR and keeps one entry per CDR3 protein. The profile covers 200,000 to 300,000 distinct CDR3 sequences, with approximately 7% appearing a single time and around 3.4% taken by the ten largest. Separately, the same data were catalogued under a study of yellow fever vaccine responses in identical twins.

Specimen: memory (CD45RO+) T cells sorted from blood. The source is a woman aged 18-29 years in good health.

Only a few counts were recorded for this clonotype. V is TRBV5-1 and J is TRBJ1-1, with D perhaps matching TRBD1 (5 bases). The CDR3 runs to 13 residues. The germline gives CDR1 SGHRS, CDR2 YFSETQ. The V end was cut by 5 bases, the J end by 1 base, with 9 bases between. The CDR3 bases are TGCGCCAGCAGGATAACAGGGAACACTGAAGCTTTCTTT. Translating gives CASRITGNTEAFF. The full variable domain, rest sourced from reference TRBV5-1 and TRBJ1-1, is KAGVTQTPRYLIKTRGQQVTLSCSPISGHRSVSWYQQTPGQGLQFLFEYFSETQRNKGNFPGRFSGRQFSNSRSEMNVSTLELGDSALYLCASRITGNTEAFFGQGTRLTVV.

The table lists this clonotype with many counts. CDR3 amino acids: CASSFTGNTIYF. The CDR3 nucleotides are TGTGCCAGCAGTTTTACGGGAAACACCATATATTTT. The chain recombines TRBV12-3 or TRBV12-4 with TRBJ1-3; D unresolved. V was clipped by 3 bases and J by 4 bases, with 4 bases between them. The CDR3 covers 12 residues.

The table lists this clonotype with many counts. The CDR3 sequence is CASSSGLQETQYF. DNA for the CDR3: TGTGCCAGCAGCTCGGGGTTACAAGAGACCCAGTACTTC. This sequence joins TRBV3-1 and TRBJ2-5; a possible D gene is TRBD2 (5 bases). The germline V and J ends were trimmed by 5 bases and 2 bases, with 9 bases remaining between them. This CDR3 contains 13 residues. Germline loops: CDR1 LGHDT, CDR2 YNNKEL (reference sequence).

This clonotype was seen ten or more times. The chain couples TRBV12-3 or TRBV12-4 to TRBJ2-3; D possibly corresponds to TRBD2 (5 bases). This CDR3 has 13 amino acids. Trimming removed 8 bases from V and 2 bases from J, with 11 bases in between. Here the CDR3 reads CASQRGSTDTQYF. In DNA form, the CDR3 reads TGTGCCAGCCAACGGGGATCCACAGATACGCAGTATTTT.

The chain couples TRBV18 to TRBJ2-3; D is ambiguous. Germline V gene data show CDR1 as KGHSH and CDR2 as LQKENI. V gave up 8 bases and J gave up 1 base, with 10 bases separating them. The length of the CDR3 is 13 residues. The CDR3 bases are TGTGCCAGCATAGTGGAGCGCACAGATACGCAGTATTTT. As protein: CASIVERTDTQYF. Full variable domain (rest looked up from reference TRBV18 and TRBJ2-3): NAGVMQNPRHLVRRRGQEARLRCSPMKGHSHVYWYRQLPEEGLKFMVYLQKENIIDESGMPKERFSAEFPKEGPSILRIQQVVRGDSAAYFCASIVERTDTQYFGPGTRLTVL.

Comments on this clonotype: A read error is possible here, since a much larger clone lies one base away. The chain is built from TRBV11-1 and TRBJ2-3; possible D gene TRBD1, 6 bases. V dropped 5 bases and J dropped 2 bases, with 14 bases sitting between them. This CDR3 has 15 residues. Germline CDR1 is SGHAT and CDR2 is FQDESV (reference sequence). DNA for the CDR3: TGTGCCAGCAGCCGCCGGGACAAGGTCACAGATACGCAGTATTTT. Its protein product is CASSRRDKVTDTQYF.

This clonotype was observed many times. This sequence joins TRBV7-3 and TRBJ2-1; 8 nucleotides match TRBD2. Per the germline V gene, CDR1 is SGHTA and CDR2 is FQGTGA. This CDR3 region has 15 residues. V dropped 4 bases and J dropped 6; count of bases not matched to a gene: 8. For the CDR3, the DNA is TGTGCCAGCAGCTCAAAGCGGGAGAGTTTCAATGAGCAGTTCTTC. Protein product: CASSSKRESFNEQFF.

CDR3 sequence: CASSSPNGRWTQYF. As DNA, the CDR3 is TGTGCCAGCAGTTCCCCCAACGGGAGGTGGACCCAGTACTTC. The J gene is TRBJ2-5, the V gene TRBV28, with TRBD2 matching 7 bases. V shed 4 bases, J shed 7 bases, and the junction held 9 bases outside the gene matches. The CDR3 consists of 14 residues. Germline V gene data show CDR1 as MDHEN and CDR2 as SYDVKM.

This clonotype was detected a few times. The chain couples TRBV11-2 to TRBJ2-1; 14 nucleotides line up with TRBD2. The CDR3 has 19 residues. CDR1 is SGHAT and CDR2 is FQNNGV in the germline V gene. Trimming took 6 bases from V and 5 from J; bases not matched to a gene: 15. The CDR3 spells CASSFSPRTSGRQNNEQFF. CDR3 nucleotide sequence: TGTGCCAGCAGTTTTTCGCCGAGGACTAGCGGGAGGCAAAACAATGAGCAGTTCTTC.

This clonotype has a count of ten or more. V and J are TRBV5-6 and TRBJ2-1; no firm D call. There are 15 residues in the CDR3. Trimming took 0 bases from V and 5 from J, leaving 12 bases between them. Germline V gene lookup returns CDR1 SGHDT and CDR2 YYEEEE. CDR3 amino acids: CASSLETTPNNEQFF. The CDR3 DNA reads as TGTGCCAGCAGCTTGGAAACGACCCCAAACAATGAGCAGTTCTTC. The whole variable domain, filled in from reference TRBV5-6 and TRBJ2-1, reads DAGVTQSPTHLIKTRGQQVTLRCSPKSGHDTVSWYQQALGQGPQFIFQYYEEEERQRGNFPDRFSGHQFPNYSSELNVNALLLGDSALYLCASSLETTPNNEQFFGPGTRLTVL.

CDR3 sequence: CASSDRLGYTF. CDR3 nucleotides: TGTGCCAGCAGTGACAGGCTCGGCTACACCTTC. The rearrangement links TRBV6-5 to TRBJ1-2; a possible D gene is TRBD1 (6 bases). The V gene lost 5 bases and the J gene lost 8 bases, with 9 bases spanning the gap. The CDR3 is made up of 11 amino acids. Per germline, CDR1 MNHEY and CDR2 SVGAGI.

As for this clonotype: An end of the junction differs from the germline gene, which may be a read error. This CDR3 reads CASREDTGNQPQHF. The DNA for the CDR3 is TGTGCCAGCAGGGAAGATACAGGCAATCAGCCCCAGCATTTT. The chain uses TRBV2 and TRBJ1-5; D is uncertain. Germline lookup yields CDR1 SNHLY and CDR2 FYNNEI. This CDR3 has 14 amino acids.

This clonotype was seen repeatedly, ten times or more. The rearrangement uses TRBV5-1 and TRBJ2-3, with D possibly TRBD1 on 6 matching bases. V was cut by 0 bases and J by 0 bases, with 8 bases left in between. The CDR3 is 15 residues long. Germline V gene lookup returns CDR1 SGHRS and CDR2 YFSETQ. The CDR3 region has the DNA TGCGCCAGCAGCTTGGCCCAGGGGAGCACAGATACGCAGTATTTT. Amino acids: CASSLAQGSTDTQYF.

The chain has TRBV7-9 and TRBJ1-4; 10 positions match TRBD1. V shed 5 bases, J shed 5 bases, and the junction held 8 bases outside the gene matches. In germline, CDR1 is SEHNR, CDR2 FQNEAQ (reference sequence). This CDR3 is built from 16 residues. The DNA of the CDR3 is TGTGCCAGCAGCCTCAATTGGGACAGGGGAAATGAAAAACTGTTTTTT. Amino acid sequence: CASSLNWDRGNEKLFF.

There are a few counts of this clonotype. The chain uses TRBV6-4 and TRBJ2-3; tentatively, D is TRBD1 (5 bases). V was cut by 6 bases and J by 3 bases, with 10 bases left in between. This CDR3 comprises 13 residues. Germline V gene data show CDR1 as MRHNA and CDR2 as SNTAGT. CDR3 DNA sequence: TGTGCCAGCAGCTATAGACAGACAGATACGCAGTATTTT. Translated, it gives CASSYRQTDTQYF.

The J gene is TRBJ2-3, the V gene TRBV20-1, with TRBD1 as a possible D gene (5 bases). Trimming took off 0 bases at V and 2 bases at J, with 9 bases between the two ends. The length of the CDR3 is 14 residues. Germline V gene sequence: CDR1 DFQATT, CDR2 SNEGSKA (reference sequence). The CDR3 sequence: CSAREGVITDTQYF. As DNA, the CDR3 is TGCAGTGCTAGAGAAGGGGTCATCACAGATACGCAGTATTTT.

This clonotype was recorded at least ten times. The chain couples TRBV7-9 to TRBJ2-5, with a possible D match to TRBD2 (7 bases). Trimming cost V 2 bases and J 5 bases, with 15 bases left between them. The CDR3 totals 15 residues. Per the germline V gene, CDR1 is SEHNR and CDR2 is FQNEAQ (reference sequence). Here the CDR3 DNA reads TGTGCCAGCAGCTTATGGGGGGGCGCGTTGGAGACCCAGTACTTC. Translation: CASSLWGGALETQYF.

This clonotype was detected a few times. The chain carries TRBV20-1 and TRBJ2-3, with D perhaps matching TRBD2 (5 bases). V was trimmed by 3 bases and J by 0 bases, leaving 7 bases between them. Germline V gene sequence: CDR1 DFQATT, CDR2 SNEGSKA (reference sequence). This CDR3 region has 13 residues. CDR3 residues: CSASGVSTDTQYF. The DNA for the CDR3 is TGCAGTGCTAGCGGGGTGAGCACAGATACGCAGTATTTT.

The chain links TRBV5-5 to TRBJ1-3; the match to TRBD1 covers 8 bases. The length of the CDR3 is 15 residues. Per germline, CDR1 SGHKS and CDR2 YYEKEE (reference sequence). The V segment lost 5 bases and the J segment 0 bases; nucleotides outside the gene matches: 4. CDR3 sequence (DNA): TGTGCCAGCAGGACAGGGGCGCACTCTGGAAACACCATATATTTT. Its protein product is CASRTGAHSGNTIYF.

This clonotype was picked up many times. This sequence joins TRBV6-1 and TRBJ2-1; 10 nucleotides align to TRBD2. V trimming: 7 bases; J trimming: 0 bases; junction bases outside the gene matches: 6. Germline values: CDR1 MNHNS, CDR2 SASEGT. The length of the CDR3 is 16 residues. This CDR3 is CASTEQRGGSYNEQFF. As DNA, the CDR3 is TGTGCCAGCACCGAACAGCGGGGGGGCTCCTACAATGAGCAGTTCTTC.

This clonotype was counted at least ten times. V usage is TRBV14 and J usage is TRBJ2-5; D is undetermined. Germline V gives CDR1 SGHDN, CDR2 FVKESK. V lost 4 bases and J lost 1, with 7 bases in between. The CDR3 totals 13 residues. The CDR3 here is CASSLPSQETQYF. CDR3 sequence (DNA): TGTGCCAGCAGCCTTCCGAGCCAAGAGACCCAGTACTTC. The whole variable domain, remainder taken from reference TRBV14 and TRBJ2-5, is EAGVTQFPSHSVIEKGQTVTLRCDPISGHDNLYWYRRVMGKEIKFLLHFVKESKQDESGMPNNRFLAERTGGTYSTLKVQPAELEDSGVYFCASSLPSQETQYFGPGTRLLVL.